The clone carrying this TCR beta chain was found once. This record belongs to a study of shared clonotypes between healthy human individuals. Measured with immunoSEQ multiplex PCR; TCRdb has only the in-frame clones, and not every one. The data contain 150,000 to 200,000 clones, roughly 70% of them seen just once; the ten biggest clones take up about 10%. Germline V gene sequence: CDR1 SGHKS, CDR2 YYEKEE (reference sequence). This CDR3 region has 14 residues. V was trimmed by 4 bases and J by 0 bases, leaving 11 bases between them. V usage is TRBV5-5 and J usage is TRBJ2-7, with D tentatively TRBD1 (6 bases). The sequenced sample consisted of memory CD4+ T cells sorted from blood. The sample's subset: CD45RA-negative fraction. This clonotype was sampled from a man aged 25-40 years in good health. CDR3 amino acids: CASSTGTYSYEQYF. Written as DNA, the CDR3 is TGTGCCAGCAGCACGGGGACATACTCCTACGAGCAGTACTTC. The entire variable domain, with the rest obtained from reference TRBV5-5 and TRBJ2-7, is as follows: DAGVTQSPTHLIKTRGQQVTLRCSPISGHKSVSWYQQVLGQGPQFIFQYYEKEERGRGNFPDRFSARQFPNYSSELNVNALLLGDSALYLCASSTGTYSYEQYFGPGTRLTVT.